The clone carrying this TCR beta chain was counted a single time. The data belong to a study of glioma-infiltrating T cells after dendritic cell vaccination. Specified time point: after dendritic cell vaccination, including at tumor progression/relapse. Only patients with spare fresh-frozen tumor and over two years of follow-up were included. The PCR used 60 V beta and 13 J beta primers. Clones were read by immunoSEQ multiplex PCR, and TCRdb kept only the in-frame ones, dropping some. The sample includes approximately 62,000 clones, around nine tenths of them seen just once. The source was blood, collected after dendritic cell vaccination. This sequence was found in a human donor with glioblastoma.

CDR3 protein: CASSEGVGGLTEAFF. CDR3 DNA: TGTGCCAGCAGCGAGGGGGTGGGGGGGCTTACTGAAGCTTTCTTT. The chain recombines TRBV9 with TRBJ1-1, with D perhaps matching TRBD1 (6 bases). This CDR3 has 15 amino acids. V lost 3 bases and J lost 5, with 17 bases in between. Germline-derived CDR1 and CDR2 are SGDLS and YYNGEE. Complete variable domain (other parts from reference TRBV9 and TRBJ1-1): DSGVTQTPKHLITATGQRVTLRCSPRSGDLSVYWYQQSLDQGLQFLIQYYNGEERAKGNILERFSAQQFPDLHSELNLSSLELGDSALYFCASSEGVGGLTEAFFGQGTRLTVV.